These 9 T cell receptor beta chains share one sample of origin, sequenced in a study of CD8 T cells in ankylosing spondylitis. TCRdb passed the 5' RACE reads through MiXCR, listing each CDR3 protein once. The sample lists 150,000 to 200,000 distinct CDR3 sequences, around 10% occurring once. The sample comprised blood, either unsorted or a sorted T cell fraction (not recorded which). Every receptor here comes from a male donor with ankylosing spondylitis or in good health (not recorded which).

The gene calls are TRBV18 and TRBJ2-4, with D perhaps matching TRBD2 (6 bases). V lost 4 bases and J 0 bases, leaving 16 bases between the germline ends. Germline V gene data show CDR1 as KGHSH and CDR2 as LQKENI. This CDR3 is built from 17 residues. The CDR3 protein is CASSLSPSGLAKNIQYF. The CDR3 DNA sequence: TGTGCCAGCTCACTTAGCCCCTCGGGACTAGCCAAAAACATTCAGTACTTC.

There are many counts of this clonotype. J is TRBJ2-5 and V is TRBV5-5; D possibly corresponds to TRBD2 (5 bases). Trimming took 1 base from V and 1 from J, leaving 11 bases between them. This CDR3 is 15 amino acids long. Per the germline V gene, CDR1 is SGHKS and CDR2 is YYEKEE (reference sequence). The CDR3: CASSLRAGFQETQYF. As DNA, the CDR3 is TGTGCCAGCAGCTTGCGGGCGGGCTTCCAAGAGACCCAGTACTTC.

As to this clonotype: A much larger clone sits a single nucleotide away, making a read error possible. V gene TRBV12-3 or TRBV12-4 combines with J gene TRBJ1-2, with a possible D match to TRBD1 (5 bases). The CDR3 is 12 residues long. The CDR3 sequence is CVTTGRYYGYTF. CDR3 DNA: TGTGTCACTACGGGACGGTACTATGGCTACACCTTC.

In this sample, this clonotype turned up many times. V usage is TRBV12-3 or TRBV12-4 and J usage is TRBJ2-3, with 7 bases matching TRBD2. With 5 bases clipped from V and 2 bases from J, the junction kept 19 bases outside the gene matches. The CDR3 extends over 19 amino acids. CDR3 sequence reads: CASSSLRLAERGYTDTQYF. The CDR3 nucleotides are TGTGCCAGCAGTAGCCTTAGGCTAGCGGAGAGAGGGTACACAGATACGCAGTATTTT.

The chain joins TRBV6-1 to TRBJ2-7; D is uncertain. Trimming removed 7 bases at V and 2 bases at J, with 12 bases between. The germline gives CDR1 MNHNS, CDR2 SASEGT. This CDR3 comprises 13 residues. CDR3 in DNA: TGTGCCAGCACCCCGGTTGGAACCTACGAGCAGTACTTC. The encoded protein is CASTPVGTYEQYF.

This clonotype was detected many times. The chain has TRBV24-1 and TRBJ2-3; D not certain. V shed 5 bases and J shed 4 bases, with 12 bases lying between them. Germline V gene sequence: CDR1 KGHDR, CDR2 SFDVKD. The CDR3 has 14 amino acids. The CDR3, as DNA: TGTGCCACCAGTGGGTCAAGCCATCCAGATACGCAGTATTTT. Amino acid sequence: CATSGSSHPDTQYF.

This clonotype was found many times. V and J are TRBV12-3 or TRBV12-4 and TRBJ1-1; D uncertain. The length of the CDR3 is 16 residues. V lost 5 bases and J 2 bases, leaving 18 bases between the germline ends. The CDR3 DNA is TGTGCCAGCAGTCCGCACGATTGGACGGATAACACTGAAGCTTTCTTT. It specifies CASSPHDWTDNTEAFF.

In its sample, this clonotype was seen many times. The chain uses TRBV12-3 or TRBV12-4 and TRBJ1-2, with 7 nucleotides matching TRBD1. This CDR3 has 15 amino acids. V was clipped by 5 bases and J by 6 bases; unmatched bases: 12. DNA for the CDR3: TGTGCCAGCAGTCCCCGGGCCCAACAGGGGCATGGCTACACCTTC. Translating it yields CASSPRAQQGHGYTF.

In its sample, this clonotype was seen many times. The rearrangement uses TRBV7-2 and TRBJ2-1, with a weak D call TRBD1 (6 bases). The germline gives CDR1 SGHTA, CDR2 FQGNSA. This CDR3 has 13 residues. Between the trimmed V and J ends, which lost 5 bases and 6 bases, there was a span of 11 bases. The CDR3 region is CASSANRVNEQFF. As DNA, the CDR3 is TGTGCCAGCAGCGCAAACAGGGTCAATGAGCAGTTCTTC.